This T cell receptor beta chain was identified in a study of cytomegalovirus exposure and HLA in healthy donors. The CDR3 is made up of 14 amino acids. Germline V CDR1 and CDR2: SNHLY, FYNNEI. Trimming removed 3 bases at V and 4 bases at J, with 12 bases between. Researchers ran the PCR with 60 Vbeta and 13 Jbeta primers. This table comes from immunoSEQ multiplex PCR, and its TCRdb copy is limited to in-frame clones, with some not included. The repertoire consists of around 98,000 clones, with approximately 79% occurring once and the leading ten covering 3.5% to 4%. This sequence originates from a woman aged 40 to 49 in good health and CMV-seronegative. What was sequenced was PBMCs. The chain employs TRBV2 and TRBJ1-2; D unresolved. The CDR3 DNA reads as TGTGCCAGCAGTGATCGGGGATTTGGCTATGGCTACACCTTC. Translating it yields CASSDRGFGYGYTF.